The clone carrying this TCR beta chain has a handful of counts. Its target is not known. Trimming cost V 4 bases and J 3 bases; bases outside gene matches: 6. The CDR3 runs 15 residues. The V gene's germline CDR1 is GTSNPN and CDR2 SVGIG (reference sequence). Isolated RNA was reverse transcribed in full, so expressed TCRB transcripts were sequenced. Sequencing was performed with immunoSEQ multiplex PCR; in TCRdb, only in-frame clones are kept and a portion is missing. The sample carries roughly 280,000 clones, 24% recorded once. The data stem from a study of beta chain features in type 1 diabetes. Broader study findings: All four CD4+ subsets of Type 1 diabetes patients contained TCRB CDR3s that were moderately but significantly shorter.

Sorted cells reached over 95% purity in every population. This TCR came from a woman in her 30s with type 1 diabetes. Material for sequencing was naive CD4+ T cells from blood. This chain joins TRBV30 and TRBJ2-7, with 13 bases fitting TRBD2. For the CDR3, the DNA is TGTGCCTGGACCGGGGGACTAGCGGGACACTACGAGCAGTACTTC. Protein product: CAWTGGLAGHYEQYF.